These 18 T cell receptor beta chains share one sample of origin, sequenced in a study of human T cells and chemical hapten exposure. Time point denoted: patch test 3, about 24 weeks after DPC sensitization. Noted treatment: therapeutic diphenylcyclopropenone sensitization with weekly scalp DPC. MiXCR, applied by TCRdb to the RACE reads, yields one record per CDR3 protein. The sample has about 200,000 distinct CDR3 sequences, under 30% seen once. The sample was whole blood, taken in connection with sensitization to the hapten diphenylcyclopropenone (DPC). All receptors derive from a middle-aged woman with alopecia areata. Some clones in this sample may be carry-over from other donors' samples.

The chain uses TRBV6-2 or TRBV6-3 and TRBJ2-1; D not certain. V gave up 8 bases and J gave up 5 bases, with 16 bases separating them. CDR3 length: 14 residues. Germline V CDR1 and CDR2: MNHEY, SVGEGT. CDR3 sequence reads: CASSEPRVDNEQFF. In DNA, the CDR3 is TGTGCCAGCTCGGAGCCGAGAGTGGACAATGAGCAGTTCTTC.

The V call is TRBV27, the J call TRBJ1-1; D unresolved. This CDR3 contains 12 residues. V lost 8 bases and J lost 0, with 7 bases in between. The germline V gene has CDR1 MNHEY and CDR2 SMNVEV (reference sequence). The CDR3 DNA reads TGTGCCAGCGGTCGGGTGAACACTGAAGCTTTCTTT. This sequence encodes CASGRVNTEAFF.

The rearrangement joins TRBV9 to TRBJ1-1; a possible D gene is TRBD1 (5 bases). Germline lookup yields CDR1 SGDLS and CDR2 YYNGEE. V was shortened by 1 base and J by 4 bases, with 11 bases between the two germline ends. The CDR3 sequence is 14 residues long. In nucleotides, the CDR3 is TGTGCCAGCAGCGTAACAGGTATGAGCACTGAAGCTTTCTTT. This gives the protein CASSVTGMSTEAFF.

This clonotype was counted many times. The chain is built from TRBV11-2 and TRBJ1-2; no clear D. The CDR3 covers 13 residues. Trimming cost V 0 bases and J 7 bases, with 9 bases left between them. In germline, CDR1 is SGHAT, CDR2 FQNNGV. The CDR3 coding sequence is TGTGCCAGCAGCTTAGACAGATTAGCTGGCTACACCTTC. It is translated as CASSLDRLAGYTF.

J is TRBJ1-6 and V is TRBV9, with D unclear. V gave up 0 bases and J gave up 12 bases, with 7 bases separating them. Per germline, CDR1 SGDLS and CDR2 YYNGEE. This CDR3 is 12 amino acids long. CDR3 DNA: TGTGCCAGCAGCGTAGCTGCGGGACCCCTCCACTTT. Translating it yields CASSVAAGPLHF.

For this clonotype: This sequence may be a read error, since a much larger clone differs from it by one base. The gene calls are TRBV28 and TRBJ2-3; TRBD1 agrees at 7 bases. The CDR3 sequence is 11 residues long. Germline-derived CDR1 and CDR2 are MDHEN and SYDVKM. The CDR3: CAGGATDTQYF. The CDR3 DNA follows: TGTGCAGGGGGCGCGACAGATACGCAGTATTTT.

This clonotype was seen only a few times. V usage is TRBV28 and J usage is TRBJ1-6; D gene unclear. The V end was cut by 7 bases, the J end by 0 bases, with 7 bases between. This CDR3 is built from 14 residues. CDR1 and CDR2 from the germline V gene are MDHEN and SYDVKM. The CDR3 is CASKEGSYNSPLHF. In DNA, the CDR3 is TGTGCCAGCAAGGAGGGCTCCTATAATTCACCCCTCCACTTT.

This clonotype was counted many times. This rearrangement joins TRBV28 to TRBJ2-7, with 9 bases aligning to TRBD1. The CDR3 extends over 14 amino acids. V shed 4 bases, J shed 5 bases, and the junction held 6 bases outside the gene matches. CDR1 MDHEN and CDR2 SYDVKM come from the germline V gene. The CDR3 DNA is TGTGCCAGCAGTTCCGGACAGGGGATAGACGAGCAGTACTTC. Protein sequence: CASSSGQGIDEQYF.

This clonotype turned up a few times. V gene TRBV4-3 combines with J gene TRBJ1-4; a weak D match, TRBD1 (6 bases). Trimming removed 0 bases at V and 1 base at J, with 18 bases between. The CDR3 contains 19 residues. In germline, CDR1 is LGHNA, CDR2 YSLEER. The CDR3 is CASSQDGQGMGGTNEKLFF. The CDR3, as DNA: TGCGCCAGCAGCCAAGACGGGCAGGGGATGGGAGGAACTAATGAAAAACTGTTTTTT.

This clonotype was found a few times. The chain joins TRBV6-2 or TRBV6-3 to TRBJ2-2, with D unclear. This CDR3 comprises 16 residues. V was cut by 2 bases and J by 1 base, with 11 bases left in between. From germline, CDR1 is MNHEY and CDR2 SVGEGT. The CDR3 sequence is CASSYGGNGNTGELFF. The CDR3 DNA reads as TGTGCCAGCAGTTACGGTGGTAACGGGAACACCGGGGAGCTGTTTTTT.

This clonotype occurred once. The chain links TRBV27 to TRBJ2-7; 7 positions agree with TRBD1. From germline, CDR1 is MNHEY and CDR2 SMNVEV (reference sequence). The V and J ends lost 5 bases and 3 bases, in that order; junction bases with no gene match: 7. CDR3 size: 14 residues. The CDR3 spells CASSAETGSYEQYF. The CDR3 coding sequence is TGTGCCAGCAGTGCTGAGACAGGGAGCTACGAGCAGTACTTC.

This clonotype was seen a handful of times. The chain carries TRBV6-2 or TRBV6-3 and TRBJ1-5, with D possibly being TRBD1 (6 bases). V was trimmed by 6 bases and J by 0 bases, leaving 15 bases between them. CDR1 is MNHEY and CDR2 is SVGEGT in the germline V gene. This CDR3 has 16 residues. The CDR3 nucleotides are TGTGCCAGCAGACTTCAGGGGAGGTATAGCAATCAGCCCCAGCATTTT. It encodes CASRLQGRYSNQPQHF.

In its sample, this clonotype was seen a few times. The chain couples TRBV29-1 to TRBJ1-1; 8 bases agree with TRBD1. CDR3 length: 14 residues. CDR1 is SQVTM, CDR2 ANQGSEA, per germline. V gave up 5 bases and J gave up 0 bases; unmatched junction bases: 5. The CDR3 reads CSVSHRGMNTEAFF. Here the CDR3 DNA reads TGCAGCGTTTCACACAGGGGGATGAACACTGAAGCTTTCTTT.

In this sample, this clonotype turned up a few times. The V gene is TRBV4-3, the J gene TRBJ1-1, with unresolved D. Per germline, CDR1 LGHNA and CDR2 YSLEER. Trimming shortened V by 0 bases and J by 7 bases, and 9 bases separated the two germline ends. The CDR3 contains 13 residues. CDR3: CASSQDLGSEAFF. CDR3 bases: TGCGCCAGCAGCCAAGATTTAGGAAGTGAAGCTTTCTTT.

This chain connects TRBV19 to TRBJ2-7, with D possibly being TRBD2 (5 bases). There are 15 residues in the CDR3. Looked up from germline, CDR1 is LNHDA and CDR2 is SQIVND (reference sequence). V dropped 4 bases and J dropped 0 bases, with 13 bases sitting between them. The CDR3 reads CASSSGSGGSYEQYF. The CDR3 nucleotides are TGTGCCAGTAGTAGTGGCAGTGGAGGCTCCTACGAGCAGTACTTC.

In its sample, this clonotype was seen many times. The germline gene is not matched at one end of the junction; a read error may be the cause. The V gene is TRBV5-8, the J gene TRBJ1-4; D is uncertain. Germline V gives CDR1 SGHTS, CDR2 YDEGEE. The CDR3 has 13 amino acids. CDR3 protein: CASSPRTFEKLFF. As DNA, the CDR3 is TGTGCCAGCAGCCCTCGGACCTTTGAAAAGCTGTTTTTT.

The chain joins TRBV12-3 or TRBV12-4 to TRBJ2-7; 8 nucleotides match TRBD2. The trim removed 5 bases at V and 5 bases at J, leaving 8 bases unmatched. The CDR3 has 14 residues. CDR3 nucleotides: TGTGCCAGCAGTCCCCCCAGCGGGAGCCACGAGCAGTACTTC. Translation gives CASSPPSGSHEQYF.

The chain carries TRBV20-1 and TRBJ2-2; 7 bases are shared with TRBD1. V lost 6 bases, J lost 3 bases, and 7 bases stayed unmatched. CDR3 length: 14 amino acids. Germline lookup yields CDR1 DFQATT and CDR2 SNEGSKA (reference sequence). CDR3 sequence reads: CSANRGSHTGELFF. The CDR3 DNA follows: TGCAGTGCAAACAGGGGATCCCACACCGGGGAGCTGTTTTTT.